One T cell receptor beta chain is described in this entry. The antigen is unknown. V lost 3 bases and J 9 bases, leaving 17 bases between the germline ends. The V gene's germline CDR1 is GTSNPN and CDR2 SVGIG (reference sequence). This CDR3 comprises 13 residues. This specimen belongs to a study of radiotherapy plus CTLA-4 blockade in lung cancer. Across the whole study: An objective response was seen in 15% to 20% of patients, and disease control in 30% to 35%. Study-level results: With interferon-beta, early dynamics of blood T cell clones were reported to best predict response. Among blood TCR repertoires after radiotherapy plus ipilimumab, tumor-derived clones expanded.

Data came from immunoSEQ multiplex PCR; TCRdb stores just in-frame clones and leaves some out. The sample contains tens of thousands of clones, about 72% of which appear only once. CTLA-4 blockade with ipilimumab, together with focal radiation, was given to patients with chemo-refractory metastatic non-small-cell lung cancer. The input for sequencing was peripheral blood, taken from a patient treated with radiotherapy plus ipilimumab. This sequence was found in a human donor with non-small cell lung cancer who had a complete response to radiotherapy plus ipilimumab. This chain links TRBV30 with TRBJ2-5; the D gene is possibly TRBD2 (5 bases). The CDR3 loop reads CAWREVADGAQYF. The CDR3 nucleotides are TGTGCCTGGAGGGAGGTGGCGGACGGGGCCCAGTACTTC.